What follows are 8 T cell receptor beta chains derived from one specimen sequenced in a study of beta chain features in type 1 diabetes. The whole isolated RNA underwent reverse transcription, so sequencing captured expressed TCRB transcripts. Repertoires were generated with immunoSEQ multiplex PCR, while TCRdb's copy carries only in-frame clones and drops some. The data show a few hundred thousand clones, roughly 15% seen once. Sequencing used naive CD4+ T cells from blood. The receptors stem from a woman aged 18-29 years in good health.

This clone was seen a handful of times. The rearrangement joins TRBV2 to TRBJ2-7; 15 bases match TRBD2. The CDR3 is 18 amino acids. Germline V gene sequence: CDR1 SNHLY, CDR2 FYNNEI. Unmatched junction bases numbered 9, after V lost 6 bases and J lost 0 bases. CDR3 sequence: CASRGLAGGPTRSYEQYF. CDR3 DNA sequence: TGTGCCAGCAGGGGACTAGCGGGAGGCCCGACCCGCTCCTACGAGCAGTACTTC.

This clone was counted only a few times. This sequence joins TRBV10-3 and TRBJ2-2; 13 bases fit TRBD2. The CDR3 is 17 amino acids. Per the germline V gene, CDR1 is ENHRY and CDR2 is SYGVKD. Trimming took 3 bases from V and 6 from J; bases not matched to a gene: 7. This CDR3 reads CAISEYGLAGVSGELFF. For the CDR3, the DNA is TGTGCCATCAGTGAATACGGACTAGCGGGAGTCTCCGGGGAGCTGTTTTTT.

This clone occurred a few times. This chain connects TRBV2 to TRBJ1-5, with no clear D. Per germline, CDR1 SNHLY and CDR2 FYNNEI. The CDR3 contains 14 residues. Trimming removed 4 bases at V and 5 bases at J, with 12 bases between. In DNA form, the CDR3 reads TGTGCCAGCAGTGGCAGGAGGGAGGATCAGCCCCAGCATTTT. Amino acids: CASSGRREDQPQHF.

The chain joins TRBV25-1 to TRBJ1-2; no reliable D call. CDR1 MGHDK and CDR2 SYGVNS come from the germline V gene. The CDR3 consists of 15 residues. Trimming took off 3 bases at V and 5 bases at J, with 16 bases between the two ends. The CDR3 here is CASSEVQQLVYGYTF. In DNA, the CDR3 is TGTGCCAGCAGTGAGGTCCAGCAGCTAGTTTATGGCTACACCTTC.

A few counts support this clone. The same CDR3 is also encoded by other DNA sequences in this sample. V gene TRBV28 combines with J gene TRBJ2-5, with no clear D. V lost 4 bases to trimming and J lost 2 bases, with 2 bases between them. The CDR3 length is 11 residues. CDR1 and CDR2 (germline): MDHEN, SYDVKM. CDR3 DNA sequence: TGTGCCAGCAGTTCTCAAGAGACCCAGTACTTC. Translating gives CASSSQETQYF.

This clone was detected only a few times. The V call is TRBV2, the J call TRBJ2-7, with TRBD1 identical over 7 bases. The CDR3 covers 15 residues. Trimming cost V 4 bases and J 6 bases; bases outside gene matches: 12. Germline V gene lookup returns CDR1 SNHLY and CDR2 FYNNEI. This CDR3 reads CASSVVGQGVGEQYF. For the CDR3, the DNA is TGTGCCAGCAGTGTAGTCGGGCAGGGGGTTGGCGAGCAGTACTTC.

The CDR3 nucleotides are TGTGCCAGCAGCTCAGCCCAGGGATGGGGTGCTTTCTTT. This gives the protein CASSSAQGWGAFF. This chain links TRBV7-9 with TRBJ1-1, with D maybe TRBD1 (5 bases). The V end was cut by 4 bases, the J end by 11 bases, with 17 bases between. This CDR3 region has 13 residues. Germline V gives CDR1 SEHNR, CDR2 FQNEAQ (reference sequence).

The rearrangement uses TRBV20-1 and TRBJ1-1; tentatively, D is TRBD1 (6 bases). Per the germline V gene, CDR1 is DFQATT and CDR2 is SNEGSKA (reference sequence). Trimming took off 6 bases at V and 3 bases at J, with 8 bases between the two ends. The CDR3 runs 11 residues. CDR3 coding DNA: TGCAGTGCATCAGGGGACACTGAAGCTTTCTTT. Translating gives CSASGDTEAFF.